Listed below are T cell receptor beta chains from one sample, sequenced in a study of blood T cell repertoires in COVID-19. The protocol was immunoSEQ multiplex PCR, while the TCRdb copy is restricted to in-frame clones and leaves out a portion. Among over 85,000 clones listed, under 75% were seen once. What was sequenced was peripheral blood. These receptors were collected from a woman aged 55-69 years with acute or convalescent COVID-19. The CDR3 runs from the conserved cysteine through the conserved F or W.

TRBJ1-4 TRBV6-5 CASRLDGGDEKLFF
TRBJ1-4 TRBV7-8 CASSPGRGATNEKLFF
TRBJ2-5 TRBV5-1 CASSPRYRVPTETQYF
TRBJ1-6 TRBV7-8 CAGGALSNSPLHF
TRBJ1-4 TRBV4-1 CASSLYPAHISTNEKLFF
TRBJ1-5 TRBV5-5 CASSADSSNQPQHF
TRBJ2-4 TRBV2 CASSDRDINIQYF
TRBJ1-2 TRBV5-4 CASSSPPGQGAPLDGYTF
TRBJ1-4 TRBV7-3 CASSPTGMQNEKLFF
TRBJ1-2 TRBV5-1 CASSSLEGQSLNYGYTF
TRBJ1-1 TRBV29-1 CSVEGQQNTEAFF
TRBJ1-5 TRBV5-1 CASSLRTGEDQPQHF
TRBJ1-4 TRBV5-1 CASSLKGGTANEKLFF
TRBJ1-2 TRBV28 CASRLTGGRDYGYTF
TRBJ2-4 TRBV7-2 CASSLSTFSFLGKNIQYF
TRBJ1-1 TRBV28 CASSLRQGGTEAFF
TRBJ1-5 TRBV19 CASRDRGNQPQHF
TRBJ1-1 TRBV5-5 CASSIPGGIEAFF
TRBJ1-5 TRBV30 CAWGLPPQPQHF
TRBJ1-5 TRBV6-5 CASSYSYRGNQPQHF
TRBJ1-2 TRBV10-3 CAISENGYGYTF
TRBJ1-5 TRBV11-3 CASTWTGVNQPQHF
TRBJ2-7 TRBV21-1 CASSKEGETWKPYEQYF
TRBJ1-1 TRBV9 CASRFDRNTEAFF
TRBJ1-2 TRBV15 CATSRDLGGSYTF
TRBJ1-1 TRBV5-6 CASSFWGVTEAFF
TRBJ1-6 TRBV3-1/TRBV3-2 CASSQTGRNSPLHF
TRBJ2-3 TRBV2 CASSENRASTDTQYF
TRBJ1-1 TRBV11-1 CASRSRKNRTEAFF
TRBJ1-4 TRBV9 CASSVDGDGGNEKLFF
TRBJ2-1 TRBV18 CASSPPKSGEQFF
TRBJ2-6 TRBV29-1 CSVGGQGSNVLTF
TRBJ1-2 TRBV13 CASSPQGALSGYTF
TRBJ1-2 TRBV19 CASSYRTRVDYGYTF
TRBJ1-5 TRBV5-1 CASSYGTGIYQPQHF
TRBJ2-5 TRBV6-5 CANSGLAGVETQYF
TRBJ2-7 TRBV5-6 CASSLAQGLYEQYF
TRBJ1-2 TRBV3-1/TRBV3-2 CASSPTPSGYGYTF
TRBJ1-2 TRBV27 CASRGGTGGESGYTF
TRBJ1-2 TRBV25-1 CASSGDSSYAYGYTF